This TCR beta chain is from a study of blood T cell repertoires in COVID-19. Original methodology: Amplification of reference gene primers was used by the study to estimate nucleated cell counts. Assay used: immunoSEQ multiplex PCR; TCRdb lists only in-frame clones, some missing. From that table come the V and J calls and clone size; the DNA was used to work out D and trimming. This sample yields just under 350,000 clones, of which under 95% are seen a single time; 2.5% to 4% belongs to the top ten. The ends were cut back, 0 bases at V and 4 bases at J, with 7 bases in the middle. The germline V gene has CDR1 SGDLS and CDR2 YYNGEE. This CDR3 has 14 amino acids.

V usage is TRBV9 and J usage is TRBJ2-2, with D perhaps matching TRBD1 (6 bases). The sequenced sample was peripheral blood. The clonotype was recovered from a woman in her late teens or twenties who had recovered from COVID-19. CDR3: CASSVDRVTGELFF. CDR3 DNA sequence: TGTGCCAGCAGCGTAGACAGGGTCACCGGGGAGCTGTTTTTT.